This is a list of T cell receptor beta chains from one sample in a study of CD8+CD57+ T cells in acquired aplastic anemia. TCRdb ran MiXCR on the reads and lists one entry per CDR3 protein. In the table there are a few hundred thousand distinct CDR3 sequences, approximately 60% of which are singletons. Sequenced input: sorted CD4+, CD8+, or CD8+CD57+ T cells (not recorded which) from PBMCs. Receptors were obtained from a human donor in good health. The CDR3 runs from the conserved cysteine through the conserved F or W. The D gene is left open where the match is weak. Clone size is given for some rows only: seen once, a few or many times, or a class if the clone is expanded.

TRBJ1-6	NA	NA	TRBV20-1	CSASPSTPPLHF	TGCAGTGCTAGCCCCTCCACTCCACCCCTCCACTTT
TRBJ2-7	NA	NA	TRBV24-1	CATSDIGGSYNEQYF	TGTGCCACCAGTGATATCGGGGGATCCTACAATGAGCAGTACTTC
TRBJ2-7	TRBD2	NA	TRBV11-2	CASRNSGRAYEQYF	TGTGCCAGCAGAAATAGCGGGAGGGCCTACGAGCAGTACTTC
TRBJ1-2	NA	NA	TRBV7-9	CASSLQGMLDGYTF	TGTGCCAGCAGCTTGCAGGGGATGTTAGATGGCTACACCTTC
TRBJ2-7	TRBD2	many	TRBV5-1	CASSTPGGGPEQYF	TGCGCCAGCAGCACCCCCGGGGGGGGCCCCGAGCAGTACTTC
TRBJ2-2	TRBD1	NA	TRBV7-4	CASSPGQGETGELFF	TGTGCCAGCAGCCCCGGACAGGGGGAAACCGGGGAGCTGTTTTTT
TRBJ2-3	NA	NA	TRBV24-1	CATSVGGSTDTQYF	TGTGCCACCAGTGTCGGTGGTAGCACAGATACGCAGTATTTT
TRBJ2-7	NA	NA	TRBV9	CASGSGYYEQYF	TGTGCCAGCGGGTCCGGATACTACGAGCAGTACTTC
TRBJ1-4	TRBD1	once	TRBV2	CASSGQGGENEKLFF	TGTGCCAGCAGCGGACAGGGGGGTGAAAATGAAAAACTGTTTTTT
TRBJ2-7	TRBD2	NA	TRBV29-1	CSVAGDRAYEQYF	TGCAGCGTAGCGGGGGATCGGGCCTACGAGCAGTACTTC
TRBJ2-3	TRBD2	NA	TRBV20-1	CSARNPSGPTDTQYF	TGCAGTGCTAGGAACCCTAGCGGGCCCACAGATACGCAGTATTTT
TRBJ1-5	NA	NA	TRBV7-2	CASSGGSGLGNQPQHF	TGTGCCAGCAGCGGGGGGAGCGGCCTGGGAAATCAGCCCCAGCATTTT
TRBJ2-2	NA	once	TRBV7-8	CASSLGFESNTGELFF	TGTGCCAGCAGCTTAGGTTTCGAGTCGAACACCGGGGAGCTGTTTTTT
TRBJ2-3	NA	few	TRBV20-1	CSARGLPADTQYF	TGCAGTGCTAGAGGCCTCCCGGCAGATACGCAGTATTTT
TRBJ1-2	NA	few	TRBV7-2	CASSLEALGYTF	TGTGCCAGCAGCTTAGAGGCGCTGGGCTACACCTTC
TRBJ2-7	NA	NA	TRBV7-6	CASSPSILGDLSYEQYF	TGTGCCAGCAGCCCGTCAATCCTCGGGGATCTCTCCTACGAGCAGTACTTC
TRBJ2-7	TRBD1	NA	TRBV29-1	CSVAKGQGDYEQYF	TGCAGCGTTGCGAAGGGACAGGGAGACTACGAGCAGTACTTC
TRBJ2-1	TRBD2	few	TRBV9	CASSQVTGTSGRFSYNEQFF	TGTGCCAGCAGCCAAGTGACCGGGACTAGCGGGAGGTTCTCCTACAATGAGCAGTTCTTC